The 5 T cell receptor beta chains reported below all come from one sample, sequenced in a study of OX40 agonist ivuxolimab in advanced cancers. Method: immunoSEQ multiplex PCR; TCRdb's copy keeps in-frame clones and lacks some. The repertoire holds around 55,000 clones, with 65% to 80% as singletons. The sequencing here drew on CD4+ or CD8+ T cells sorted from blood, taken in a trial of the OX40 agonist ivuxolimab. The receptors come from an adult with an advanced solid tumor such as melanoma, head and neck, liver or kidney cancer.

The rearrangement joins TRBV6-1 to TRBJ2-5, with TRBD2 matching 11 bases. CDR3 size: 14 residues. CDR1 is MNHNS and CDR2 is SASEGT in the germline V gene. V lost 6 bases, J lost 5 bases, and 5 bases stayed unmatched. The CDR3 loop is CASSTSGSAETQYF. In DNA form, the CDR3 reads TGTGCCAGCAGCACTAGCGGGAGTGCGGAGACCCAGTACTTC.

Many counts were recorded for this clone. V and J are TRBV18 and TRBJ1-1; no clear D. From germline, CDR1 is KGHSH and CDR2 LQKENI. Trimming shortened V by 3 bases and J by 4 bases, and 12 bases separated the two germline ends. This CDR3 has 14 residues. CDR3 sequence (DNA): TGTGCCAGCTCACCTCAAAGGGCAGCCACTGAAGCTTTCTTT. As protein: CASSPQRAATEAFF.

The chain employs TRBV7-2 and TRBJ1-2, with D tentatively TRBD1 (5 bases). Germline V gives CDR1 SGHTA, CDR2 FQGNSA. The CDR3 has 12 residues. Between the trimmed V and J ends, which lost 7 bases and 5 bases, there was a span of 11 bases. The CDR3 nucleotides are TGTGCCAGCACCATCAGGGTTTATGGCTACACCTTC. It translates to CASTIRVYGYTF.

This clone was detected a few times. The rearrangement joins TRBV6-5 to TRBJ1-2; 7 nucleotides match TRBD1. Germline CDR1 and CDR2: MNHEY and SVGAGI. J gave up 7 bases and V 0 bases, and 5 bases lay outside the gene matches. The CDR3 contains 14 residues. DNA of the CDR3: TGTGCCAGCAGTTACTCGCGGCAGGGGGGTGGCTACACCTTC. It codes for CASSYSRQGGGYTF.

The chain employs TRBV27 and TRBJ2-3; 7 bases line up with TRBD2. V was clipped by 6 bases and J by 3 bases; unmatched bases: 15. Germline V gene data show CDR1 as MNHEY and CDR2 as SMNVEV (reference sequence). The CDR3 is 17 residues long. The CDR3 spells CASSDLRGRALTDTQYF. The CDR3 DNA is TGTGCCAGCAGCGACCTCAGAGGGAGGGCCCTGACAGATACGCAGTATTTT.